The next 29 T cell receptor beta chains were all read from a single sample in a study of cytomegalovirus exposure and HLA in healthy donors. 60 Vbeta and 13 Jbeta primers were used in PCR. Using immunoSEQ multiplex PCR, the repertoire was profiled, and TCRdb retains in-frame clones only, with some absent. The repertoire holds approximately 130,000 clones, with approximately 87% as singletons. The material sequenced was PBMCs. The origin of the receptors is a woman in her 30s in good health and CMV-seronegative.

J is TRBJ1-3 and V is TRBV6-1, with D unclear. The germline V and J ends were trimmed by 3 bases and 2 bases, with 5 bases remaining between them. Germline loops: CDR1 MNHNS, CDR2 SASEGT. The CDR3 length is 13 residues. For the CDR3, the DNA is TGTGCCAGCAGTGAGGCCCCTGGAAACACCATATATTTT. Amino acids: CASSEAPGNTIYF.

This chain connects TRBV19 to TRBJ1-5, with 11 positions matching TRBD1. Germline V lookup: CDR1 LNHDA, CDR2 SQIVND (reference sequence). J was trimmed by 7 bases and V by 5 bases; bases with no gene match: 16. This CDR3 region has 18 residues. The CDR3 here is CASSPYLGQGARGQPQHF. CDR3 nucleotide sequence: TGTGCCAGTAGTCCCTACCTCGGACAGGGGGCGCGAGGCCAGCCCCAGCATTTT. Combining the CDR3 with reference TRBV19 and TRBJ1-5 gives the whole variable domain DGGITQSPKYLFRKEGQNVTLSCEQNLNHDAMYWYRQDPGQGLRLIYYSQIVNDFQKGDIAEGYSVSREKKESFPLTVTSAQKNPTAFYLCASSPYLGQGARGQPQHFGDGTRLSIL.

The chain joins TRBV6-4 to TRBJ2-3; 11 positions match TRBD1. In germline, CDR1 is MRHNA, CDR2 SNTAGT. V shed 5 bases, J shed 4 bases, and the junction held 5 bases outside the gene matches. The CDR3 has 15 amino acids. The CDR3 DNA follows: TGTGCCAGCAGTCCGGGACAGGGGGAGCCAGATACGCAGTATTTT. Residues: CASSPGQGEPDTQYF.

The chain has TRBV7-2 and TRBJ2-1; 9 positions agree with TRBD2. Trimming at V came to 5 bases and at J to 2 bases, leaving 4 bases not matched to a gene. This CDR3 region has 15 residues. The germline CDR1 and CDR2 sequences are SGHTA and FQGNSA. The CDR3 reads CASSPWTSAYNEQFF. In nucleotides, the CDR3 is TGTGCCAGCAGCCCCTGGACTAGCGCCTACAATGAGCAGTTCTTC.

The chain employs TRBV27 and TRBJ2-7, with 7 bases that match TRBD2. Looked up from germline, CDR1 is MNHEY and CDR2 is SMNVEV (reference sequence). V lost 6 bases to trimming and J lost 3 bases; unmatched junction nucleotides: 8. There are 14 residues in the CDR3. The CDR3 sequence: CASRLGGGIYEQYF. CDR3 nucleotide sequence: TGTGCCAGCAGACTGGGGGGGGGTATCTACGAGCAGTACTTC.

The rearrangement joins TRBV5-1 to TRBJ2-2, with 11 nucleotides matching TRBD2. CDR1 and CDR2 from the germline V gene are SGHRS and YFSETQ. The J segment lost 2 bases and the V segment lost 4 bases, leaving 4 bases of the junction unmatched. There are 16 residues in the CDR3. Here the CDR3 DNA reads TGCGCCAGCAGCGAGGGACTAGCGGTAAACACCGGGGAGCTGTTTTTT. Amino acids: CASSEGLAVNTGELFF.

This sequence joins TRBV7-2 and TRBJ2-6; 8 nucleotides line up with TRBD1. Looked up from germline, CDR1 is SGHTA and CDR2 is FQGNSA. V was pared by 5 bases and J by 4 bases, with 10 bases of the junction left unmatched. The CDR3 extends over 17 amino acids. CDR3 sequence: CASSPGQGIAGANVLTF. Here the CDR3 DNA reads TGTGCCAGCAGCCCCGGACAGGGAATTGCAGGGGCCAACGTCCTGACTTTC.

The chain combines TRBV30 with TRBJ2-5; TRBD2 aligns across 9 bases. Germline CDR1 and CDR2: GTSNPN and SVGIG (reference sequence). After removal of 3 bases from V and 5 bases from J, the junction contained 10 bases not matched to a gene. The CDR3 consists of 15 residues. CDR3 DNA: TGTGCCTGGAGGGAACAGGGACTAGCATACGAGACCCAGTACTTC. Residues: CAWREQGLAYETQYF. Full variable domain (missing parts from reference TRBV30 and TRBJ2-5): SQTIHQWPATLVQPVGSPLSLECTVEGTSNPNLYWYRQAAGRGLQLLFYSVGIGQISSEVPQNLSASRPQDRQFILSSKKLLLSDSGFYLCAWREQGLAYETQYFGPGTRLLVL.

The gene calls are TRBV21-1 and TRBJ2-5; TRBD2 is taken as the D call from the table, unchecked against the DNA. TRBV21-1 is annotated as a pseudogene. There are 18 residues in the CDR3. The CDR3 coding sequence is TGTGCCAGCAGCAAAGCAGTATTAGAGGAGGGGCCCCAAGAGACCCAGTACTTC. The encoded protein is CASSKAVLEEGPQETQYF.

With regard to this clone: One end of the junction varies from germline; a read error may be responsible. The chain carries TRBV7-9 and TRBJ2-7, with 7 positions matching TRBD2. CDR3 length equals 18 residues. The V gene's germline CDR1 is SEHNR and CDR2 FQNEAQ (reference sequence). The DNA for the CDR3 is TGTACCAGCAGCCCCTCCCCACTAGCGTACCTAAGGTCCTACGAGCAGTACTTC. It translates to CTSSPSPLAYLRSYEQYF.

A single count supports this clone. The V call is TRBV7-8, the J call TRBJ2-7, with TRBD2 matching 7 bases. The CDR3 runs 15 residues. V lost 2 bases, J lost 2 bases, and 6 bases stayed unmatched. CDR1 SGHVS and CDR2 FQNEAQ come from the germline V gene. The CDR3 DNA reads as TGTGCCAGCAGCTTATTGAGCGGGGATACCTACGAGCAGTACTTC. It yields the protein CASSLLSGDTYEQYF.

This clone was found once. In nucleotides, the CDR3 is TGTGCCTGGAGTGCGGACACTGAAGCTTTCTTT. Protein product: CAWSADTEAFF. The chain joins TRBV30 to TRBJ1-1; D not resolved. The length of the CDR3 is 11 residues. In germline, CDR1 is GTSNPN, CDR2 SVGIG (reference sequence). Trimming took 1 base from V and 3 from J, leaving 3 bases between them.

The chain combines TRBV5-4 with TRBJ2-3; D not certain. The germline V gene encodes CDR1 SGHNT and CDR2 YYREEE (reference sequence). There are 15 residues in the CDR3. The V gene lost 3 bases and the J gene lost 6 bases, with 17 bases spanning the gap. CDR3 coding DNA: TGTGCCAGCAGCTCCGGCAGGAAGTTCTCCGATACGCAGTATTTT. As protein: CASSSGRKFSDTQYF.

This sequence joins TRBV7-8 and TRBJ2-3; no clear D. This CDR3 region has 17 residues. Germline V lookup: CDR1 SGHVS, CDR2 FQNEAQ. Deletions cut 5 bases from V and 0 bases from J, with 18 bases between. The CDR3 sequence is CASSPRRVFSSTDTQYF. CDR3 nucleotide sequence: TGTGCCAGCAGCCCGAGACGGGTCTTTTCTAGCACAGATACGCAGTATTTT.

The chain couples TRBV6-5 to TRBJ1-5; TRBD1 matches at 7 bases. The CDR3 spans 14 residues. From germline, CDR1 is MNHEY and CDR2 SVGAGI. Losses at the gene ends were 6 bases for V and 3 bases for J; bases not matched to a gene: 5. CDR3 amino acids: CASRPTGTNQPQHF. The CDR3 DNA reads as TGTGCCAGCAGGCCGACAGGGACCAATCAGCCCCAGCATTTT.

This chain connects TRBV27 to TRBJ1-6; 9 bases align to TRBD1. The CDR3 loop spans 15 amino acids. CDR1 and CDR2 (germline): MNHEY, SMNVEV (reference sequence). After removal of 3 bases from V and 14 bases from J, the junction contained 11 bases not matched to a gene. CDR3 region: CASSFSGTGIAALHF. In DNA, the CDR3 is TGTGCCAGCAGTTTTTCGGGGACAGGGATAGCGGCCCTCCACTTT.

The chain has TRBV19 and TRBJ2-2, with 7 bases identical to TRBD2. The junction had 8 bases not matched to a gene; V was cut back by 3 bases and J by 4 bases. CDR3 length: 16 residues. The V gene's germline CDR1 is LNHDA and CDR2 SQIVND (reference sequence). The CDR3 spells CASSIQRGYSTGELFF. CDR3 nucleotide sequence: TGTGCCAGTAGTATCCAGCGGGGTTATTCCACCGGGGAGCTGTTTTTT.

This chain uses TRBV30 with TRBJ2-5, with D hard to call. The CDR3 is 12 residues long. The V end was cut by 1 base, the J end by 4 bases, with 7 bases between. Germline loops: CDR1 GTSNPN, CDR2 SVGIG (reference sequence). The CDR3 region is CAWSEGGETQYF. Here the CDR3 DNA reads TGTGCCTGGAGTGAAGGCGGAGAGACCCAGTACTTC.

This clone appeared a single time. The rearrangement uses TRBV7-2 and TRBJ2-5, with D maybe TRBD1 (6 bases). CDR1 is SGHTA, CDR2 FQGNSA, per germline. The CDR3 contains 15 residues. Trimming pared 5 bases from V and 2 bases from J, leaving 15 bases between. For the CDR3, the DNA is TGTGCCAGCAGCCGTAATGGGGGCGGACAAGAGACCCAGTACTTC. Translated: CASSRNGGGQETQYF.

The chain combines TRBV9 with TRBJ1-1; the match to TRBD1 covers 7 bases. V was clipped by 0 bases and J by 1 base; unmatched bases: 6. Germline V gene lookup returns CDR1 SGDLS and CDR2 YYNGEE. This CDR3 comprises 16 residues. The CDR3 protein is CASSVEPPGGNTEAFF. In DNA form, the CDR3 reads TGTGCCAGCAGCGTAGAGCCCCCAGGGGGGAACACTGAAGCTTTCTTT.

The V call is TRBV5-6, the J call TRBJ2-7; D might be TRBD2 (6 bases). Trimming left V 0 bases short and J 5 bases short, with 12 bases between. Germline CDR1 and CDR2: SGHDT and YYEEEE. The CDR3 is made up of 14 amino acids. CDR3 bases: TGTGCCAGCAGCTTGGACGGGGGTAGGAACGAGCAGTACTTC. Protein product: CASSLDGGRNEQYF.

This sequence joins TRBV7-9 and TRBJ2-7; 9 nucleotides line up with TRBD1. Germline lookup yields CDR1 SEHNR and CDR2 FQNEAQ (reference sequence). The ends lost 5 bases at V and 3 bases at J; junction bases unmatched: 11. This CDR3 has 16 amino acids. In DNA form, the CDR3 reads TGTGCCAGCAGCGCACACCCGGGACAGGGAGTCTACGAGCAGTACTTC. Protein sequence: CASSAHPGQGVYEQYF.

The rearrangement uses TRBV15 and TRBJ1-5, with 10 bases that match TRBD1. Germline V lookup: CDR1 LNHNV, CDR2 YYDKDF (reference sequence). There are 15 residues in the CDR3. Trimming at V came to 3 bases and at J to 4 bases, leaving 3 bases not matched to a gene. The CDR3 here is CATSRDRGENQPQHF. Here the CDR3 DNA reads TGTGCCACCAGCAGGGACAGGGGGGAAAATCAGCCCCAGCATTTT.

J is TRBJ1-6 and V is TRBV7-3, with D tentatively TRBD1 (6 bases). With 8 bases removed from V and 7 bases from J, the gap between germline ends came to 12 bases. CDR1 is SGHTA and CDR2 is FQGTGA in the germline V gene. The CDR3 is 13 amino acids. This CDR3 is CASARGLNSPLHF. CDR3 nucleotide sequence: TGTGCCAGCGCCAGGGGATTGAATTCACCCCTCCACTTT.

The CDR3 DNA reads as TGTGCCAGTAGACCATCCACAGGGATACACACTGAAGCTTTCTTT. Protein: CASRPSTGIHTEAFF. The chain joins TRBV19 to TRBJ1-1, with a tentative D call TRBD1 (6 bases). The CDR3 consists of 15 residues. Trimming pared 6 bases from V and 3 bases from J, leaving 17 bases between. Germline-derived CDR1 and CDR2 are LNHDA and SQIVND (reference sequence).

The rearrangement links TRBV29-1 to TRBJ1-1; D unclear. The CDR3 runs to 13 residues. Trimming cost V 7 bases and J 5 bases, with 17 bases left between them. Germline CDR1 and CDR2: SQVTM and ANQGSEA. As DNA, the CDR3 is TGCAGCGGTCTTGGGGAGGGCTGGACTGAAGCTTTCTTT. It codes for CSGLGEGWTEAFF.

V usage is TRBV5-4 and J usage is TRBJ2-5; D remains unclear. The CDR3 covers 13 residues. Trimming shortened V by 2 bases and J by 3 bases, and 8 bases separated the two germline ends. Germline V lookup: CDR1 SGHNT, CDR2 YYREEE (reference sequence). CDR3 bases: TGTGCCAGCAGCTTCATCCATGAAGAGACCCAGTACTTC. Translating it yields CASSFIHEETQYF. The full variable domain, with the rest looked up from reference TRBV5-4 and TRBJ2-5, is ETGVTQSPTHLIKTRGQQVTLRCSSQSGHNTVSWYQQALGQGPQFIFQYYREEENGRGNFPPRFSGLQFPNYSSELNVNALELDDSALYLCASSFIHEETQYFGPGTRLLVL.

The V and J genes are TRBV9 and TRBJ2-7; 8 bases align to TRBD2. This CDR3 contains 14 residues. The V gene end was trimmed by 2 bases and the J gene end by 6 bases; junction bases not matched to a gene: 7. From germline, CDR1 is SGDLS and CDR2 YYNGEE. The chain's CDR3 is CASSVSGGWSEQYF. CDR3 nucleotide sequence: TGTGCCAGCAGCGTCAGCGGGGGCTGGAGCGAGCAGTACTTC.

The chain is built from TRBV30 and TRBJ2-7; 9 bases align to TRBD1. Germline CDR1 GTSNPN, CDR2 SVGIG (reference sequence). The ends lost 4 bases at V and 7 bases at J; junction bases unmatched: 5. This CDR3 has 12 residues. CDR3 coding DNA: TGTGCCTGGAACAGGGGGCTGGGGGAGCAGTACTTC. Translation: CAWNRGLGEQYF.